The T cell receptor (beta chain) under discussion was sequenced for a study of blood T cells in healthy people across ages. Ten or more counts support this clonotype. Each sample yielded at least 5.5 micrograms of PBMC total RNA. A second PCR, run for about 6 to 12 cycles, used a sample-barcoded 5' primer plus a J-beta primer mix. Via MiXCR, TCRdb re-called the 5' RACE reads, giving one row per CDR3 protein. The table records around 1.7 million distinct CDR3 sequences, approximately 28% of them present only once. The germline V gene encodes CDR1 DFQATT and CDR2 SNEGSKA (reference sequence). This CDR3 region has 12 residues. V dropped 7 bases and J dropped 8; count of bases not matched to a gene: 10.

The V and J genes are TRBV20-1 and TRBJ1-2, with 7 positions matching TRBD1. This TCR was recovered from a woman aged 25 to 45 in good health. The sequenced sample was blood. The CDR3 sequence is CSVQPRQGGYTF. The CDR3 coding sequence is TGCAGTGTACAACCACGACAGGGCGGCTACACCTTC.